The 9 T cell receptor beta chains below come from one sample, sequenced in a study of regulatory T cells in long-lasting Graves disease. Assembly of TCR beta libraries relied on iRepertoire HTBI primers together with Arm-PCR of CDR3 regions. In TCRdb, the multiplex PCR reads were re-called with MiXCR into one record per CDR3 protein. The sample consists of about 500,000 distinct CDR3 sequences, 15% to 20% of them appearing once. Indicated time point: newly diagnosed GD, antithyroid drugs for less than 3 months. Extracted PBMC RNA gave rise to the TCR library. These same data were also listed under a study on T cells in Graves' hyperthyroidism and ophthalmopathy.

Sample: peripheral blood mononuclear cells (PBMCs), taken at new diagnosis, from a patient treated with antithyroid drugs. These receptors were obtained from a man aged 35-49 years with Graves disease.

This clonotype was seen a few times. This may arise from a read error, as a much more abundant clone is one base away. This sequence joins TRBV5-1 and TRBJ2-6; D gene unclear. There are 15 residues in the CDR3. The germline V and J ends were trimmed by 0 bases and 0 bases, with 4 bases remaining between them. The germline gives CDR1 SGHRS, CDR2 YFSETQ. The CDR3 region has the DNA TGCGCCAGCAGCTTGGAGACCTCTGGGGCCAACGTCCTGACTTTC. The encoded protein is CASSLETSGANVLTF.

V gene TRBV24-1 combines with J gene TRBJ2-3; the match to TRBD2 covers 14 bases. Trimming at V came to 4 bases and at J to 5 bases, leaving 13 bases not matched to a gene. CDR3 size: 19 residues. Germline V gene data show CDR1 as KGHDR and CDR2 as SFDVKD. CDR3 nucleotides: TGTGCCACCAGTGACCAGACTAGCGGGAGGGCCGGGATTAGAGATACGCAGTATTTT. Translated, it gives CATSDQTSGRAGIRDTQYF.

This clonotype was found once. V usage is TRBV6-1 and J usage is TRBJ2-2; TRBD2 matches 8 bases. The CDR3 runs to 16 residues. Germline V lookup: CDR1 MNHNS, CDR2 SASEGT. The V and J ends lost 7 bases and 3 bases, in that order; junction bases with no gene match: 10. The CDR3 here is CASKYLGRADTGELFF. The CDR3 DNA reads TGTGCCAGCAAGTATCTCGGGAGGGCCGACACCGGGGAGCTGTTTTTT.

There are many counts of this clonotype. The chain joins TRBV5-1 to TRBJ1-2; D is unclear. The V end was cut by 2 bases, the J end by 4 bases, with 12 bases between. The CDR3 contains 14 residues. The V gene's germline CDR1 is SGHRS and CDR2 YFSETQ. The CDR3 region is CASSFSTTGYGYTF. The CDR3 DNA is TGCGCCAGCAGCTTCTCAACGACGGGCTATGGCTACACCTTC.

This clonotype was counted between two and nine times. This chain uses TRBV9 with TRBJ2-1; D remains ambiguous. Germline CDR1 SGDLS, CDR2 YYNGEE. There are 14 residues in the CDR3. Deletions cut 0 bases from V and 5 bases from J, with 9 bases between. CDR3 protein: CASSVVPVDNEQFF. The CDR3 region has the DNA TGTGCCAGCAGCGTAGTCCCCGTAGACAATGAGCAGTTCTTC. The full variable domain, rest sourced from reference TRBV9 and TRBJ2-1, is DSGVTQTPKHLITATGQRVTLRCSPRSGDLSVYWYQQSLDQGLQFLIQYYNGEERAKGNILERFSAQQFPDLHSELNLSSLELGDSALYFCASSVVPVDNEQFFGPGTRLTVL.

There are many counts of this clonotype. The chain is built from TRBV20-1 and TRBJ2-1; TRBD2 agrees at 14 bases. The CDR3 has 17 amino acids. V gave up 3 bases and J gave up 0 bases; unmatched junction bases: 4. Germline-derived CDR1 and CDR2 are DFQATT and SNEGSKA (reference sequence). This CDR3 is CSARGLAGVSSYNEQFF. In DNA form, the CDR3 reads TGCAGTGCTAGGGGACTAGCGGGGGTTAGCTCCTACAATGAGCAGTTCTTC.

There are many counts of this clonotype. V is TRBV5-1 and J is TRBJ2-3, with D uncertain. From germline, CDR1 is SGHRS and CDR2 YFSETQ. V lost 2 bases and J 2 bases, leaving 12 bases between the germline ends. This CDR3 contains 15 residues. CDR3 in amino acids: CASSLPESYTDTQYF. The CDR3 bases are TGCGCCAGCAGCTTACCCGAAAGCTACACAGATACGCAGTATTTT.

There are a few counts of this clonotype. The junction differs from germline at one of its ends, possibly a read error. The CDR3 nucleotides are TGTGCTAGCAGCTTAGGGGACAACTACGAGCAGTACTTC. As protein: CASSLGDNYEQYF. The J gene is TRBJ2-7, the V gene TRBV7-7; D possibly corresponds to TRBD1 (6 bases). The CDR3 is 13 residues long. CDR1 and CDR2 from the germline V gene are SSHAT and FNYEAQ (reference sequence). The full variable domain, rest sourced from reference TRBV7-7 and TRBJ2-7, is GAGVSQSPRYKVTKRGQDVTLRCDPISSHATLYWYQQALGQGPEFLTYFNYEAQPDKSGLPSDRFSAERPEGSISTLTIQRTEQRDSAMYRCASSLGDNYEQYFGPGTRLTVT.

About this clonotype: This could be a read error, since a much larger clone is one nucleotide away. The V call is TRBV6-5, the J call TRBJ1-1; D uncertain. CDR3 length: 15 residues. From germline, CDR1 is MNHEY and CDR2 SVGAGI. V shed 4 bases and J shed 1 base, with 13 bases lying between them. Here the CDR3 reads CASSFASVENTEAFF. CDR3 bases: TGTGCCAGCAGTTTCGCCTCGGTTGAGAACACTGAAGCTTTCTTT.